These 32 T cell receptor beta chains were all obtained from the same sample, sequenced in a study of blood T cell repertoires in COVID-19. Profiling relied on immunoSEQ multiplex PCR, and the TCRdb table lists in-frame clones only, not all of them. The table shows roughly 80,000 clones, with about four fifths occurring only once. The sample consisted of peripheral blood. These TCRs come from a human donor in a cohort sampled during active COVID-19.

This sequence joins TRBV7-2 and TRBJ2-1, with 8 bases that match TRBD2. The ends lost 1 base at V and 7 bases at J; junction bases unmatched: 6. Germline values: CDR1 SGHTA, CDR2 FQGNSA. The CDR3 consists of 15 residues. The CDR3 sequence is CASSLGSGSGNEQFF. The CDR3, as DNA: TGTGCCAGCAGCTTAGGGAGCGGGAGTGGAAATGAGCAGTTCTTC.

Worth noting for this clone: The same CDR3 can be traced to other DNA sequences in this sample. CDR3 DNA sequence: TGTGCCAGCAGCCTAGGACAGTCAAATCAGCCCCAGCATTTT. This gives the protein CASSLGQSNQPQHF. The chain has TRBV6-5 and TRBJ1-5, with a tentative D call TRBD1 (6 bases). The length of the CDR3 is 14 residues. V was shortened by 6 bases and J by 4 bases, with 13 bases between the two germline ends. Per the germline V gene, CDR1 is MNHEY and CDR2 is SVGAGI.

In this sample, this clone turned up many times. This chain joins TRBV7-9 and TRBJ2-3, with TRBD1 identical over 9 bases. CDR3 length: 15 residues. The V gene's germline CDR1 is SEHNR and CDR2 FQNEAQ (reference sequence). J lost 2 bases, V lost 5 bases, and 5 bases had no gene match. The CDR3 DNA follows: TGTGCCAGCAGCCTAACAGGGGGCGTCACAGATACGCAGTATTTT. It yields the protein CASSLTGGVTDTQYF.

V usage is TRBV28 and J usage is TRBJ2-3, with D maybe TRBD1 (6 bases). The germline V gene has CDR1 MDHEN and CDR2 SYDVKM. V was trimmed by 5 bases and J by 8 bases, leaving 23 bases between them. The CDR3 runs 16 residues. CDR3 loop: CASSPWGRGLAGTQYF. The CDR3 nucleotides read TGTGCCAGCAGTCCCTGGGGCAGGGGCCTCGCCGGTACGCAGTATTTT.

The rearrangement uses TRBV7-2 and TRBJ2-3, with TRBD1 as a possible D gene (7 bases). Trimming took off 5 bases at V and 2 bases at J, with 14 bases between the two ends. The CDR3 has 15 residues. Germline V gives CDR1 SGHTA, CDR2 FQGNSA. The chain's CDR3 is CASSLGGGDTDTQYF. The CDR3 DNA sequence: TGTGCCAGCAGCCTAGGGGGCGGGGACACAGATACGCAGTATTTT.

The V gene is TRBV3-1 (or the pseudogene TRBV3-2), the J gene TRBJ1-5, with D possibly being TRBD1 (5 bases). From germline, CDR1 is LGHDT and CDR2 YNNKEL (reference sequence). V gave up 0 bases and J gave up 6 bases, with 9 bases separating them. This CDR3 contains 14 residues. The CDR3 sequence is CASSQEIGGQPQHF. DNA of the CDR3: TGTGCCAGCAGCCAAGAGATCGGGGGTCAGCCCCAGCATTTT.

V usage is TRBV27 and J usage is TRBJ2-3, with 12 bases aligning to TRBD2. Germline V gene sequence: CDR1 MNHEY, CDR2 SMNVEV (reference sequence). The CDR3 runs to 16 residues. V gave up 5 bases and J gave up 5 bases; unmatched junction bases: 8. The chain's CDR3 is CASSPLAGGFGDTQYF. CDR3 DNA sequence: TGTGCCAGCAGTCCCCTAGCGGGAGGGTTTGGAGATACGCAGTATTTT.

This rearrangement joins TRBV7-8 to TRBJ2-1; 8 nucleotides agree with TRBD1. The CDR3 totals 16 residues. J lost 0 bases, V lost 5 bases, and 6 bases had no gene match. Germline V lookup: CDR1 SGHVS, CDR2 FQNEAQ. The CDR3 is CASSTGQGSSYNEQFF. The CDR3 nucleotides read TGTGCCAGCAGCACCGGACAGGGTAGCTCCTACAATGAGCAGTTCTTC.

Only one count was recorded for this clone. The gene calls are TRBV5-1 and TRBJ2-4; 13 bases agree with TRBD2. This CDR3 contains 14 residues. Germline V gives CDR1 SGHRS, CDR2 YFSETQ. J gave up 9 bases and V 6 bases, and 6 bases lay outside the gene matches. The CDR3 reads CASKTSGGNSIQYF. CDR3 nucleotide sequence: TGCGCCAGCAAGACTAGCGGGGGGAACTCCATTCAGTACTTC. Looking up the rest from reference TRBV5-1 and TRBJ2-4 gives the full variable domain: KAGVTQTPRYLIKTRGQQVTLSCSPISGHRSVSWYQQTPGQGLQFLFEYFSETQRNKGNFPGRFSGRQFSNSRSEMNVSTLELGDSALYLCASKTSGGNSIQYFGAGTRLSVL.

The rearrangement uses TRBV7-8 and TRBJ2-7; 13 nucleotides agree with TRBD2. The CDR3 contains 16 residues. Germline CDR1 SGHVS, CDR2 FQNEAQ. V shed 5 bases and J 5 bases; nucleotides not matched to a gene: 9. CDR3 residues: CASSPLGLAGVHEQYV. The CDR3 nucleotides read TGTGCCAGCAGCCCCCTCGGACTAGCGGGAGTTCACGAGCAGTACGTC.

The chain uses TRBV7-2 and TRBJ1-5, with D uncertain. V was pared by 4 bases and J by 2 bases, with 15 bases between. CDR3 length: 16 residues. CDR1 is SGHTA, CDR2 FQGNSA, per germline. The CDR3 is CASSSQALSGNQPQHF. The CDR3 DNA sequence: TGTGCCAGCAGCTCCCAGGCGTTATCTGGCAATCAGCCCCAGCATTTT.

This clone was observed at least ten times. The gene calls are TRBV2 and TRBJ2-5; TRBD2 agrees at 10 bases. This CDR3 has 15 residues. With 1 base clipped from V and 4 bases from J, the junction kept 3 bases outside the gene matches. In germline, CDR1 is SNHLY, CDR2 FYNNEI. CDR3 sequence reads: CASSEEVAGGETQYF. As DNA, the CDR3 is TGTGCCAGCAGTGAAGAGGTAGCGGGAGGAGAGACCCAGTACTTC.

The rearrangement uses TRBV7-9 and TRBJ1-2, with D hard to call. In germline, CDR1 is SEHNR, CDR2 FQNEAQ (reference sequence). The V and J ends lost 7 bases and 0 bases respectively, with 15 bases between them. This CDR3 has 15 amino acids. This CDR3 reads CASNPGEVSNYGYTF. As DNA, the CDR3 is TGTGCCAGCAACCCCGGGGAGGTCTCTAACTATGGCTACACCTTC.

The chain uses TRBV27 and TRBJ2-4, with TRBD1 identical over 9 bases. Trimming removed 2 bases from V and 8 bases from J; junction bases left unmatched: 4. There are 14 residues in the CDR3. Per the germline V gene, CDR1 is MNHEY and CDR2 is SMNVEV (reference sequence). CDR3 nucleotide sequence: TGTGCCAGCAGTTTAAGACGACAGGGGGACATTCAGTACTTC. It is translated as CASSLRRQGDIQYF.

This chain connects TRBV6-6 to TRBJ1-3; no clear D gene. Germline V gene data show CDR1 as MNHNY and CDR2 as SVGAGI (reference sequence). This CDR3 spans 14 amino acids. V was pared by 7 bases and J by 0 bases, with 10 bases between. This CDR3 reads CASTEMNSGNTIYF. The CDR3 DNA sequence: TGTGCCAGCACTGAGATGAACTCTGGAAACACCATATATTTT.

The chain links TRBV19 to TRBJ1-1; tentative D call: TRBD1 (5 bases). With 2 bases removed from V and 1 base from J, the gap between germline ends came to 11 bases. The CDR3 is made up of 15 amino acids. CDR1 and CDR2 from the germline V gene are LNHDA and SQIVND (reference sequence). CDR3 region: CASSILGGGNTEAFF. The CDR3, as DNA: TGTGCCAGTAGTATACTCGGGGGGGGGAACACTGAAGCTTTCTTT.

J is TRBJ1-6 and V is TRBV2; no reliable D call. The CDR3 sequence is 12 residues long. V gave up 6 bases and J gave up 6 bases, with 6 bases separating them. CDR1 and CDR2 from the germline V gene are SNHLY and FYNNEI. Here the CDR3 reads CASRSGNSPLHF. CDR3 in DNA: TGTGCCAGCAGGTCGGGTAATTCACCCCTCCACTTT.

The chain carries TRBV25-1 and TRBJ2-7, with TRBD2 as a possible D gene (5 bases). The CDR3 has 13 amino acids. Trimming stripped 4 bases from V and 5 bases from J, with 12 bases between. CDR1 and CDR2 (germline): MGHDK, SYGVNS. The CDR3 DNA reads as TGTGCCAGCAGTGGCCCCGGGATCCACGAGCAGTACTTC. Translated: CASSGPGIHEQYF.

The rearrangement links TRBV28 to TRBJ1-3; D gene uncertain. Trimming took off 1 base at V and 2 bases at J, with 15 bases between the two ends. CDR1 is MDHEN and CDR2 is SYDVKM in the germline V gene. This CDR3 comprises 17 residues. CDR3 nucleotide sequence: TGTGCCAGCAGTTTATCAGGTAACAGCCTGACTGGAAACACCATATATTTT. It translates to CASSLSGNSLTGNTIYF.

The chain joins TRBV2 to TRBJ2-4; maybe TRBD1 (6 bases). Trimming cost V 4 bases and J 5 bases, with 15 bases left between them. The CDR3 length is 15 residues. Germline CDR1 reads SNHLY; CDR2 reads FYNNEI. The CDR3 sequence is CASSASTGTQNIQYF. For the CDR3, the DNA is TGTGCCAGCAGTGCGTCTACGGGGACACAAAACATTCAGTACTTC.

The chain is built from TRBV24-1 and TRBJ2-3, with 12 positions matching TRBD1. The CDR3 is 17 amino acids. Trimming at V came to 6 bases and at J to 4 bases, leaving 10 bases not matched to a gene. Germline values: CDR1 KGHDR, CDR2 SFDVKD. The DNA of the CDR3 is TGTGCCACCAGTACCCCCCCGGGACAGGGGGCCGCAGATACGCAGTATTTT. This sequence encodes CATSTPPGQGAADTQYF.

The rearrangement links TRBV4-2 to TRBJ2-7; TRBD2 matches at 7 bases. With V trimmed by 1 base and J by 9 bases, 12 bases remained unmatched. CDR1 and CDR2 from the germline V gene are LGHNA and YNFKEQ. The CDR3 runs 15 residues. The CDR3 DNA reads TGTGCCAGCAGCCAAGTTCGAGGGACTACCAACGGGCAGTACTTC. Translation gives CASSQVRGTTNGQYF.

This chain connects TRBV19 to TRBJ2-5; 7 bases line up with TRBD2. Germline V gene data show CDR1 as LNHDA and CDR2 as SQIVND (reference sequence). There are 18 residues in the CDR3. The V and J ends lost 1 base and 1 base, in that order; junction bases with no gene match: 12. The CDR3, as DNA: TGTGCCAGTAGTATAGCGGGGGGTTCTAGGTTACTCCAAGAGACCCAGTACTTC. The encoded protein is CASSIAGGSRLLQETQYF.

The V and J genes are TRBV19 and TRBJ1-1; D unclear. CDR1 LNHDA and CDR2 SQIVND come from the germline V gene (reference sequence). This CDR3 spans 14 amino acids. V gave up 6 bases and J gave up 0 bases, with 11 bases separating them. The CDR3 here is CASRSLPLNTEAFF. The CDR3 nucleotides are TGTGCCAGTAGGTCACTTCCCTTGAACACTGAAGCTTTCTTT.

This clone has more than one count but fewer than ten. The chain uses TRBV14 and TRBJ2-7, with a possible D match to TRBD1 (6 bases). Germline lookup yields CDR1 SGHDN and CDR2 FVKESK. Deletions cut 1 base from V and 3 bases from J, with 16 bases between. The CDR3 is 16 residues long. CDR3 region: CASSQVAWDNNYEQYF. The CDR3 DNA reads TGTGCCAGCAGCCAAGTGGCGTGGGACAATAACTACGAGCAGTACTTC.

This sequence joins TRBV6-5 and TRBJ1-6; D ambiguous. The CDR3 is 15 residues long. V was trimmed by 6 bases and J by 5 bases, leaving 14 bases between them. Germline V gene data show CDR1 as MNHEY and CDR2 as SVGAGI. CDR3 DNA sequence: TGTGCCAGCAGCCCCGACTCCAGCCATAATTCACCCCTCCACTTT. It specifies CASSPDSSHNSPLHF.

The chain is built from TRBV18 and TRBJ2-1; D may be TRBD1 (7 bases). The germline gives CDR1 KGHSH, CDR2 LQKENI. CDR3 size: 15 residues. V lost 2 bases, J lost 7 bases, and 15 bases lay in between. The CDR3 loop reads CASSPGLSGGNEQFF. The CDR3 nucleotides are TGTGCCAGCTCACCAGGGTTGTCAGGGGGGAATGAGCAGTTCTTC.

V and J are TRBV7-2 and TRBJ2-7; the match to TRBD2 covers 13 bases. The CDR3 consists of 15 residues. After removal of 5 bases from V and 3 bases from J, the junction contained 4 bases not matched to a gene. Germline lookup yields CDR1 SGHTA and CDR2 FQGNSA. CDR3: CASSAGLAGVYEQYF. The DNA for the CDR3 is TGTGCCAGCAGCGCCGGACTAGCGGGGGTCTACGAGCAGTACTTC.

This chain connects TRBV5-1 to TRBJ2-1, with 12 bases fitting TRBD2. The CDR3 is 15 amino acids. V was clipped by 1 base and J by 7 bases; unmatched bases: 3. Germline-derived CDR1 and CDR2 are SGHRS and YFSETQ. The CDR3 DNA follows: TGCGCCAGCAGCTTGACTAGCGGGGGGTTGAATGAGCAGTTCTTC. It yields the protein CASSLTSGGLNEQFF.

The CDR3 loop is CASSSGGVSSGANVLTF. Here the CDR3 DNA reads TGTGCCAGCAGTTCAGGGGGAGTAAGCTCTGGGGCCAACGTCCTGACTTTC. The chain combines TRBV7-9 with TRBJ2-6, with 7 bases fitting TRBD1. Germline V gene lookup returns CDR1 SEHNR and CDR2 FQNEAQ (reference sequence). V lost 6 bases to trimming and J lost 0 bases; unmatched junction nucleotides: 8. The CDR3 totals 17 residues.

This chain connects TRBV11-2 to TRBJ2-7; D perhaps matches TRBD1 (6 bases). Germline lookup yields CDR1 SGHAT and CDR2 FQNNGV. V lost 6 bases to trimming and J lost 0 bases, with 12 bases between them. The CDR3 sequence is 14 residues long. The CDR3 bases are TGTGCCAGCAGTTTCACAGGGCCCTCCTACGAGCAGTACTTC. Residues: CASSFTGPSYEQYF.

The rearrangement joins TRBV28 to TRBJ1-1; D is undetermined. The germline CDR1 and CDR2 sequences are MDHEN and SYDVKM. V was trimmed by 6 bases and J by 6 bases, leaving 17 bases between them. The CDR3 runs to 14 residues. The CDR3 coding sequence is TGTGCCAGCAGCTTGTCAGCCGCCCGGGCTGAAGCTTTCTTT. Its translation: CASSLSAARAEAFF.